These T cell receptor beta chains were read from a single sample in a study of beta chain features in type 1 diabetes. Some clones are missing from TCRdb's copy, which holds only in-frame ones; the method was immunoSEQ multiplex PCR. The sample lists 430,000 or so clones, 11% occurring once. Sequencing used naive CD4+ T cells from blood. All receptors derive from a woman aged 18-35 years in good health. Each CDR3 is given with its conserved first and last residue. D genes are given only for firm matches. Clone size, where shown, is once, few, many, or a class for clones that have expanded.

CDR3aa,CDR3nt,d_gene,abundance,v_gene,j_gene
CASSRESNQPQHF,TGTGCCAGCAGCCGAGAGAGCAATCAGCCCCAGCATTTT,NA,few,TRBV7-9,TRBJ1-5
CASSRRYRVGGTNEKLFF,TGTGCCAGTAGTAGACGCTACAGGGTTGGTGGAACTAATGAAAAACTGTTTTTT,NA,few,TRBV19,TRBJ1-4
CASSFRSGSIYEQYF,TGTGCCAGCAGCTTCCGAAGCGGGTCGATTTACGAGCAGTACTTC,NA,NA,TRBV13,TRBJ2-7
CASSRIQGISTDTQYF,TGTGCCAGCAGCCGGATACAGGGAATTAGCACAGATACGCAGTATTTT,NA,few,TRBV25-1,TRBJ2-3
CASSGGGWTGRETQYF,TGTGCCAGCAGCGGTGGAGGTTGGACAGGGCGAGAGACCCAGTACTTC,TRBD1,NA,TRBV9,TRBJ2-5
CASSHTLGEQFF,TGTGCCAGCAGCCACACCCTGGGCGAGCAGTTCTTC,NA,NA,TRBV14,TRBJ2-1
CASSRRRQETQYF,TGTGCCAGCAGCCGTCGTCGGCAAGAGACCCAGTACTTC,NA,NA,TRBV7-3,TRBJ2-5
CASSLVIWGLVGDTQYF,TGTGCCAGCAGCTTAGTAATTTGGGGACTCGTCGGAGATACGCAGTATTTT,NA,NA,TRBV7-8,TRBJ2-3
CASSLGIQGTSTDTQYF,TGCGCCAGCAGCTTGGGGATACAGGGAACTAGCACAGATACGCAGTATTTT,NA,few,TRBV5-1,TRBJ2-3
CASSRTGVSNQPQHF,TGTGCCAGCAGCCGTACAGGGGTTAGCAATCAGCCCCAGCATTTT,TRBD1,few,TRBV7-2,TRBJ1-5
CASSQLTGGAETQYF,TGTGCCAGCAGCCAACTGACAGGGGGGGCAGAGACCCAGTACTTC,TRBD1,NA,TRBV28,TRBJ2-5
CSVVSAGEKLFF,TGCAGCGTTGTCTCCGCGGGGGAAAAACTGTTTTTT,NA,NA,TRBV29-1,TRBJ1-4
CASSVVSTARAASGRDLNEQFF,TGTGCCAGCAGCGTAGTGAGTACAGCGAGGGCGGCTAGCGGGAGGGATCTTAATGAGCAGTTCTTC,TRBD2,NA,TRBV9,TRBJ2-1
CASSLDRGGDQPQHF,TGTGCCAGCAGCTTAGATCGAGGGGGTGATCAGCCCCAGCATTTT,NA,NA,TRBV7-2,TRBJ1-5
CASSELPADTQYF,TGTGCCAGCAGTGAACTCCCGGCAGATACGCAGTATTTT,NA,NA,TRBV2,TRBJ2-3